This T cell receptor (beta chain) was identified in a study of OX40 agonist ivuxolimab in advanced cancers. V lost 2 bases to trimming and J lost 2 bases, with 16 bases between them. The CDR3 contains 17 residues. Germline lookup yields CDR1 SNHLY and CDR2 FYNNEI. Sequenced by immunoSEQ multiplex PCR; TCRdb stores in-frame clones only, minus some. Here the sample spans about 35,000 clones, 80% to 95% being singletons. The sequenced sample was CD4+ or CD8+ T cells sorted from blood, obtained in a trial of the OX40 agonist ivuxolimab. This TCR came from an adult with an advanced solid tumor such as melanoma, head and neck, liver or kidney cancer. This rearrangement joins TRBV2 to TRBJ2-1; a weak D match, TRBD2 (6 bases). Written as DNA, the CDR3 is TGTGCCAGCAGTGAAAGGTGGGGGGACTCCACCTACAATGAGCAGTTCTTC. It yields the protein CASSERWGDSTYNEQFF.